This T cell receptor beta chain originates from a study of shared clonotypes between healthy human individuals. Overall study findings and caveats: Sorted-subset samples were not fully sequenced, rarefaction indicated. The study found approximately 5% of naive CD4 clonotypes shared across a few donors.

The CDR3 has 15 residues. Germline V gene data show CDR1 as SGHVS and CDR2 as FQNEAQ. Trimming shortened V by 3 bases and J by 4 bases, and 13 bases separated the two germline ends. CD45RO-negative, CCR7-positively selected cells formed the naive CD8 fraction, excluding terminally differentiated effector memory CD45RA+ cells. As to this clone: Its antigen is undetermined.

How the authors handled the data: In the immunoSEQ data, sequences were junction-only and lacked quality scores, so filtering differed. The table came from immunoSEQ multiplex PCR; TCRdb's copy has only in-frame clones and leaves some out. V, J and clone size derive from that table, while D and trimming were established from the DNA sequence. The data show about 2.2 million clones, about 92% seen once. The TCR comes from a man between 18 and 29 years old in good health. Some clones in this sample may be carry-over from other donors' samples. The sequenced material came from naive CD8+ T cells from PBMCs. The chain joins TRBV7-8 to TRBJ1-3, with D possibly matching TRBD1 (6 bases). In nucleotides, the CDR3 is TGTGCCAGCAGCTTGGCGGGGGGCAGGGGAAACACCATATATTTT. It codes for CASSLAGGRGNTIYF. Full variable domain (remainder filled in from reference TRBV7-8 and TRBJ1-3): GAGVSQSPRYKVAKRGQDVALRCDPISGHVSLFWYQQALGQGPEFLTYFQNEAQLDKSGLPSDRFFAERPEGSVSTLKIQRTQQEDSAVYLCASSLAGGRGNTIYFGEGSWLTVV.